This TCR beta chain emerged from a study of graft-versus-host responses after intestinal transplantation. Notes on the study in general: GvH clones occurred in recipient marrow; some first appeared in ileum or blood.

Regarding this clone: The antigen is not known.

Measured with immunoSEQ multiplex PCR; TCRdb has only the in-frame clones, and not every one. The sample yields about 120,000 clones, 85% to 95% seen once. This CDR3 has 13 residues. The germline CDR1 and CDR2 sequences are SGHNT and YYREEE (reference sequence). V shed 4 bases and J 5 bases; nucleotides not matched to a gene: 4. The genes are TRBV5-4 and TRBJ1-2, with 8 positions matching TRBD1. This sequence was found in a human donor who received an intestinal transplant. Source: unstimulated CD8+ T cells sorted from spleen or lymph node cells, taken before intestinal transplant. The CDR3 reads CASSIQGEYGYTF. In DNA form, the CDR3 reads TGTGCCAGCAGCATACAGGGGGAGTATGGCTACACCTTC.